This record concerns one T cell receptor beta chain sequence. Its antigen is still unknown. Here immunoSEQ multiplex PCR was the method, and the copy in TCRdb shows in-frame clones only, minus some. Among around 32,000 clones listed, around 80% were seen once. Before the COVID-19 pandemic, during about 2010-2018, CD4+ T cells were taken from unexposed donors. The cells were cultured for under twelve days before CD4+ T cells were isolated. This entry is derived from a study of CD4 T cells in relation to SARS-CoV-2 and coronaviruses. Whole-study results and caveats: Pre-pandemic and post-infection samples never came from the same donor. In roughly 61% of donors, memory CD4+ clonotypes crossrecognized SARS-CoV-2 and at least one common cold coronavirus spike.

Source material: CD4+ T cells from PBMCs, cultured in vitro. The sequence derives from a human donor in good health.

CDR3 protein: CASSQDLAGVLDGYTF. In DNA, the CDR3 is TGCGCCAGCAGCCAAGATTTGGCAGGGGTTCTCGATGGCTACACCTTC. The chain is built from TRBV4-3 and TRBJ1-2; D possibly corresponds to TRBD1 (6 bases). The V gene's germline CDR1 is LGHNA and CDR2 YSLEER. V dropped 0 bases and J dropped 6 bases, with 17 bases sitting between them. The CDR3 is 16 amino acids.